The rows below give T cell receptor beta chains drawn from one sample of a study of blood T cell repertoires in COVID-19. Profiled with immunoSEQ multiplex PCR; TCRdb holds only in-frame clones, not every one. This table holds 150,000 to 200,000 clones, roughly 91% found once. Sequencing used peripheral blood. The receptors here all came from a man aged 18 to 29 with COVID-19, enrolled during active disease. Each CDR3 is given with its conserved first and last residue. The order of the fields is D gene, J gene, V gene, clone size, CDR3 protein, CDR3 DNA. The D gene is left open where the match is weak. The size entry is marked missing in some rows and otherwise reads once, few, many or a size class.

>TRBD2|TRBJ2-1|TRBV3-1/TRBV3-2|.
CASSHHVGRSSYNEQFF
TGTGCCAGCAGCCATCATGTCGGGAGGAGCTCCTACAATGAGCAGTTCTTC
>TRBD2|TRBJ2-7|TRBV2|.
CASSALAGAFEYF
TGTGCCAGCAGTGCACTAGCGGGAGCTTTCGAGTACTTC
>TRBD2|TRBJ2-1|TRBV5-1|.
CASSLLGGLAGAGDEQFF
TGCGCCAGCAGCTTATTAGGGGGACTAGCGGGAGCGGGGGATGAGCAGTTCTTC
>.|TRBJ2-5|TRBV7-9|.
CASSLGQYSMGTQYF
TGTGCCAGCAGCTTAGGACAGTATTCCATGGGGACCCAGTACTTC
>.|TRBJ1-2|TRBV29-1|.
CSVEVGANYGYTF
TGCAGCGTTGAGGTGGGGGCCAACTATGGCTACACCTTC
>.|TRBJ2-3|TRBV4-1|.
CASSPSADTQYF
TGCGCCAGCAGTCCTAGCGCAGATACGCAGTATTTT
>TRBD2|TRBJ2-1|TRBV7-3|once
CASSSTSGRAPVNEQFF
TGTGCCAGCAGCTCTACTAGCGGGAGGGCCCCCGTCAATGAGCAGTTCTTC
>.|TRBJ2-1|TRBV14|.
CASSQDLQAYFYNEQFF
TGTGCCAGCAGCCAAGATCTCCAGGCATACTTCTACAATGAGCAGTTCTTC
>TRBD1|TRBJ1-4|TRBV19|once
CASSISPTGREKLFF
TGTGCCAGTAGTATCAGTCCGACAGGGCGCGAAAAACTGTTTTTT
>.|TRBJ1-3|TRBV9|.
CASSVLGGKNTIYF
TGTGCCAGCAGCGTCCTCGGGGGGAAGAACACCATATATTTT
>TRBD2|TRBJ2-1|TRBV4-3|once
CASSDSGRARFYNEQFF
TGCGCCAGCAGCGACAGCGGGAGGGCCAGATTCTACAATGAGCAGTTCTTC
>TRBD1|TRBJ1-5|TRBV28|.
CASSFTGGRHQPQHF
TGTGCCAGCAGTTTTACAGGGGGCCGGCATCAGCCCCAGCATTTT
>.|TRBJ1-2|TRBV9|.
CASSSGSTAGYTF
TGTGCCAGCTCCTCGGGATCCACGGCAGGCTACACCTTC
>.|TRBJ2-1|TRBV12-3/TRBV12-4|.
CASRSYNEQFF
TGTGCCAGCAGGTCGTACAATGAGCAGTTCTTC
>.|TRBJ1-1|TRBV15|.
CATSRDLAEMNTEAFF
TGTGCCACCAGCAGAGATTTGGCAGAAATGAACACTGAAGCTTTCTTT
>TRBD1|TRBJ1-2|TRBV14|.
CASSRDRGVGYTF
TGTGCCAGCAGCCGGGACAGGGGTGTTGGCTACACCTTC
>.|TRBJ2-6|TRBV9|.
CASSVQGSGANVLTF
TGTGCCAGCAGCGTACAGGGTTCTGGGGCCAACGTCCTGACTTTC
>.|TRBJ1-6|TRBV4-2|.
CASSHGQYNSPLHF
TGTGCCAGCAGCCACGGACAGTATAATTCACCCCTCCACTTT
>TRBD1|TRBJ1-1|TRBV28|.
CASSLLVTGLRNTEAFF
TGTGCCAGCAGTTTGCTGGTGACAGGGCTAAGGAACACTGAAGCTTTCTTT
>TRBD2|TRBJ2-2|TRBV27|.
CASSSRTSGRAGDTGELFF
TGTGCCAGCAGTTCTAGGACTAGCGGGAGGGCCGGGGACACCGGGGAGCTGTTTTTT
>.|TRBJ2-1|TRBV27|.
CASSWGGSYNEQFF
TGTGCCAGCAGTTGGGGAGGCTCCTACAATGAGCAGTTCTTC
>.|TRBJ2-7|TRBV15|.
CATSTGTPTYEQYF
TGTGCCACCAGCACAGGGACTCCAACCTACGAGCAGTACTTC
>.|TRBJ2-7|TRBV27|.
CASSSAYEQYF
TGTGCCAGCAGTTCCGCCTACGAGCAGTACTTC
>TRBD1|TRBJ2-1|TRBV19|.
CASSPRTGSKGEQFF
TGTGCCAGTAGTCCCAGGACAGGGTCAAAGGGGGAGCAGTTCTTC
>.|TRBJ1-5|TRBV27|.
CASSAGGNQPQHF
TGTGCCAGCAGTGCCGGGGGGAATCAGCCCCAGCATTTT
>.|TRBJ1-2|TRBV2|.
CASDSNYGYTF
TGTGCCAGTGACAGTAACTATGGCTACACCTTC
>TRBD2|TRBJ2-2|TRBV29-1|once
CSVRTSGTGGELFF
TGCAGCGTTCGGACTAGCGGGACGGGCGGGGAGCTGTTTTTT
>TRBD1|TRBJ2-6|TRBV28|.
CASRPQGGGANVLTF
TGTGCCAGCAGACCACAGGGGGGCGGGGCCAACGTCCTGACTTTC
>.|TRBJ2-1|TRBV28|.
CATFVGAAYNEQFF
TGTGCCACCTTTGTGGGAGCGGCCTACAATGAGCAGTTCTTC
>.|TRBJ2-3|TRBV30|once
CAWSQGPTSTDTQYF
TGTGCCTGGAGTCAGGGCCCTACTAGCACAGATACGCAGTATTTT
>.|TRBJ1-1|TRBV21-1|.
CASSKRSIMNTEAFF
TGTGCCAGCAGCAAACGGAGCATTATGAACACTGAAGCTTTCTTT
>TRBD1|TRBJ2-2|TRBV5-1|.
CASSGRTGQGDGELFF
TGCGCCAGCAGCGGACGAACGGGACAGGGAGACGGGGAGCTGTTTTTT
>.|TRBJ1-2|TRBV6-2/TRBV6-3|.
CASSVLGRANYGYTF
TGTGCCAGCAGCGTTCTAGGTCGAGCCAACTATGGCTACACCTTC
>.|TRBJ2-3|TRBV9|.
CASSGDPVGVADTQYF
TGTGCCAGCAGCGGAGACCCAGTAGGGGTAGCAGATACGCAGTATTTT
>.|TRBJ2-7|TRBV30|once
CAWKPQGLPIAYEQYF
TGTGCCTGGAAGCCGCAAGGACTTCCGATAGCCTACGAGCAGTACTTC
>TRBD1|TRBJ1-1|TRBV19|.
CASSGTGGTEAFF
TGTGCCAGTAGTGGAACAGGGGGCACTGAAGCTTTCTTT
>.|TRBJ1-1|TRBV28|.
CASSSRLSSRAFF
TGTGCCAGCAGTTCACGACTCTCTTCTAGGGCTTTCTTT
>TRBD1|TRBJ1-2|TRBV5-6|.
CASSLGQGKSYTF
TGTGCCAGCAGCCTGGGACAGGGTAAGAGCTACACCTTC
>.|TRBJ2-2|TRBV9|.
CASSVGQNTGELFF
TGTGCCAGCAGCGTAGGACAGAACACCGGGGAGCTGTTTTTT
>TRBD2|TRBJ2-7|TRBV28|.
CASSLLAGAYEQYF
TGTGCCAGCAGTTTATTAGCGGGGGCCTACGAGCAGTACTTC
>TRBD1|TRBJ1-2|TRBV24-1|.
CATSRDRDHGYTF
TGTGCCACCAGCAGAGACAGGGACCATGGCTACACCTTC
>.|TRBJ2-7|TRBV15|.
CATSVGREQYF
TGTGCCACCAGCGTTGGGCGAGAGCAGTACTTC
>TRBD1|TRBJ2-7|TRBV9|.
CASSVSGTGAYEQYF
TGTGCCAGCAGCGTATCCGGGACAGGCGCCTACGAGCAGTACTTC
>.|TRBJ2-1|TRBV30|.
CAWSHTLSYNEQFF
TGTGCCTGGAGTCACACCCTCTCCTACAATGAGCAGTTCTTC
>.|TRBJ1-2|TRBV7-2|.
CASSLVTANYGYTF
TGTGCCAGCAGCTTAGTAACGGCTAACTATGGCTACACCTTC
>.|TRBJ1-2|TRBV7-2|.
CASSQGYHGYTF
TGTGCCAGCAGCCAGGGTTATCATGGCTACACCTTC
>.|TRBJ2-7|TRBV5-6|.
CASSLFPGLPYEQYF
TGTGCCAGCAGCTTGTTTCCAGGACTTCCCTACGAGCAGTACTTC
>.|TRBJ1-5|TRBV6-5|.
CAIPGREGGQPQHF
TGTGCCATACCGGGGAGGGAAGGCGGTCAGCCCCAGCATTTT
>.|TRBJ2-7|TRBV19|.
CASSWLQGYEQYF
TGTGCCAGTAGTTGGTTACAGGGCTACGAGCAGTACTTC
>.|TRBJ2-7|TRBV14|.
CASSQESQGVISYEQYF
TGTGCCAGCAGCCAAGAATCCCAAGGAGTAATCTCCTACGAGCAGTACTTC
>.|TRBJ2-3|TRBV5-4|.
CASSLDRLTTDTQYF
TGTGCCAGCAGCTTGGATAGACTAACCACAGATACGCAGTATTTT
>TRBD1|TRBJ1-1|TRBV5-4|.
CASSLAGTANTEAFF
TGTGCCAGCAGCTTGGCCGGGACAGCGAACACTGAAGCTTTCTTT
>TRBD2|TRBJ2-1|TRBV29-1|.
CSAGLAISEQFF
TGCAGCGCGGGACTAGCGATTTCTGAGCAGTTCTTC
>TRBD2|TRBJ2-7|TRBV27|.
CASSLSLAESYEQYF
TGTGCCAGCAGTTTAAGTCTAGCGGAGTCCTACGAGCAGTACTTC
>.|TRBJ1-1|TRBV11-2|.
CASSRGMNTEAFF
TGTGCCAGCAGCAGAGGCATGAACACTGAAGCTTTCTTT
>.|TRBJ2-5|TRBV27|.
CASSLWGGETQYF
TGTGCCAGCAGTTTATGGGGCGGAGAGACCCAGTACTTC
>TRBD1|TRBJ1-2|TRBV28|.
CASSLVRGGVGYGYTF
TGTGCCAGCAGTTTAGTCCGAGGGGGCGTGGGCTATGGCTACACCTTC